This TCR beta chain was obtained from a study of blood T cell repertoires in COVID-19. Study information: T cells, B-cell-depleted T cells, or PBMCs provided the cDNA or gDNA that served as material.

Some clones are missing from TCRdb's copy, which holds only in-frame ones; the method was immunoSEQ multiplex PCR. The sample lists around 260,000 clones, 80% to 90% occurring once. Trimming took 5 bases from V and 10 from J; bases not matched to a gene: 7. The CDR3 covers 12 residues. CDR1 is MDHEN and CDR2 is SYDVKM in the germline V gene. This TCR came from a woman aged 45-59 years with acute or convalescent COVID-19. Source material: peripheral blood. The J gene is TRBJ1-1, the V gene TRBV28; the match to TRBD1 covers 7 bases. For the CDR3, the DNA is TGTGCCAGCAGTCTGTCACAGGGGCGAGCTTTCTTT. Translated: CASSLSQGRAFF.